This T cell receptor (beta chain) was sequenced in a study of cytotoxic CD8 clonotypes in ibrutinib-treated CLL. Study-level findings and limits: Clonality went up at the time of ibrutinib response, stayed stable in sustained remission, and later dropped back toward its baseline level at progression.

Libraries were prepared by immunoSEQ multiplex PCR; TCRdb keeps only in-frame clonotypes and omits some of them. The data contain approximately 50,000 clones, 60% to 80% of them singletons. Deletions cut 3 bases from V and 2 bases from J, with 7 bases between. The germline CDR1 and CDR2 sequences are LNHDA and SQIVND (reference sequence). CDR3 length: 13 residues. Regarding this clone: Antigen: not known.

This chain links TRBV19 with TRBJ1-2; D call uncertain. The specimen comprised PBMCs, sampled after 12 months of ibrutinib treatment. The receptor was derived from a human donor with chronic lymphocytic leukemia. The CDR3 coding sequence is TGTGCCAGTAGTATTCCGGGAAACTATGGCTACACCTTC. As protein: CASSIPGNYGYTF. Based on the CDR3 plus reference TRBV19 and TRBJ1-2, the full variable domain is DGGITQSPKYLFRKEGQNVTLSCEQNLNHDAMYWYRQDPGQGLRLIYYSQIVNDFQKGDIAEGYSVSREKKESFPLTVTSAQKNPTAFYLCASSIPGNYGYTFGSGTRLTVV.